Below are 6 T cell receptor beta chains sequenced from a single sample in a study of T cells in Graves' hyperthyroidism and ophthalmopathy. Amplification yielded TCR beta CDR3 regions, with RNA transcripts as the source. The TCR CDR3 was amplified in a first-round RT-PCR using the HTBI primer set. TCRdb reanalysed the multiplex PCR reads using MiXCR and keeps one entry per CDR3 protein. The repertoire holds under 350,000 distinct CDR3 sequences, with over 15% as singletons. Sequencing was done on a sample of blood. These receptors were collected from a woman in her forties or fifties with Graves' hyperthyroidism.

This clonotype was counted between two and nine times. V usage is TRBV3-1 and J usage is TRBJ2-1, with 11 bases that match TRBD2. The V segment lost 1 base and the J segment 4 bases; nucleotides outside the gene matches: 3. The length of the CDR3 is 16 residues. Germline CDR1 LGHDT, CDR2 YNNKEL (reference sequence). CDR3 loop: CASSQGLAGPYNEQFF. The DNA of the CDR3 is TGTGCCAGCAGCCAAGGACTAGCGGGGCCTTACAATGAGCAGTTCTTC.

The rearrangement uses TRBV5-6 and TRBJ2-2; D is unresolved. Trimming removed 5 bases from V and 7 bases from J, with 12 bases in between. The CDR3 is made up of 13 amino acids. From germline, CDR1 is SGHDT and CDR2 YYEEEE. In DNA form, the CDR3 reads TGTGCCAGCAGATCACGGGTGGACGGGGAGCTGTTTTTT. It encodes CASRSRVDGELFF.

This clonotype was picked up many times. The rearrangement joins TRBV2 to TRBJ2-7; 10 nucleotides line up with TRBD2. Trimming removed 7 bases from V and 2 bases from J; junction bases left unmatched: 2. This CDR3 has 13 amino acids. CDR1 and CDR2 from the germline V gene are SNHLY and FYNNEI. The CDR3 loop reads CASILAGAYEQYF. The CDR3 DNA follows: TGTGCCAGCATTCTAGCGGGAGCCTACGAGCAGTACTTC.

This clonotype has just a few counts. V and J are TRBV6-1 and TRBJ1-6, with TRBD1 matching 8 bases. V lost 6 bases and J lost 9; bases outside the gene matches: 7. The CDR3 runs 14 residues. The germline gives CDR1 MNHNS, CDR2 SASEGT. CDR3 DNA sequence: TGTGCCAGCAGCCAACAGGGGGGCCTTTCACCCCTCCACTTT. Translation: CASSQQGGLSPLHF.

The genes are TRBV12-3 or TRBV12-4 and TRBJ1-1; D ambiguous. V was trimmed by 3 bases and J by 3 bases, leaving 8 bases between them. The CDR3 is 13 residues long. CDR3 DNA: TGTGCCAGCAGTTTTATGGGTTACACTGAAGCTTTCTTT. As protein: CASSFMGYTEAFF.

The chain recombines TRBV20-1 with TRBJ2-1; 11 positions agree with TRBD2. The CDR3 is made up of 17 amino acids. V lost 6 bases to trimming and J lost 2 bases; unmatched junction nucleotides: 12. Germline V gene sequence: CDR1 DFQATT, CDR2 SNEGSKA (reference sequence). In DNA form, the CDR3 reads TGCAGTGCCCTGGAACTAGCGGGAGAGGGGGCCTACAATGAGCAGTTCTTC. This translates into CSALELAGEGAYNEQFF.